This record looks at one T cell receptor beta chain sequence and its context. The target antigen is unknown. PCR used 60 Vbeta primers and 13 Jbeta primers. The assay was immunoSEQ multiplex PCR, and TCRdb's table has in-frame clones only and misses some. Of around 150,000 clones listed, about 72% were seen once; the top ten hold 1.3% to 1.5%. CDR1 is SGHTS and CDR2 is YDEGEE in the germline V gene. The CDR3 is 14 amino acids. With V trimmed by 4 bases and J by 6 bases, 7 bases remained unmatched. This entry belongs to a study of cytomegalovirus exposure and HLA in healthy donors. Whole-study findings and limits: Common viral pathogens (according to a later analysis) appeared linked to several of the most significant clusters. Roughly even sequencing depth across donors was the assumption behind the presence/absence analyses. Analysis performed later showed TCR beta chains linked to HLA being more clonally expanded than equally common others.

The rearrangement uses TRBV5-8 and TRBJ2-7; 10 bases match TRBD2. Sequencing input: PBMCs. The clonotype was recovered from a man aged 55 to 70 in good health and CMV-seronegative. The CDR3 loop reads CASSGAGGPGEQYF. The CDR3 DNA reads TGTGCCAGCAGCGGAGCGGGAGGGCCGGGCGAGCAGTACTTC.